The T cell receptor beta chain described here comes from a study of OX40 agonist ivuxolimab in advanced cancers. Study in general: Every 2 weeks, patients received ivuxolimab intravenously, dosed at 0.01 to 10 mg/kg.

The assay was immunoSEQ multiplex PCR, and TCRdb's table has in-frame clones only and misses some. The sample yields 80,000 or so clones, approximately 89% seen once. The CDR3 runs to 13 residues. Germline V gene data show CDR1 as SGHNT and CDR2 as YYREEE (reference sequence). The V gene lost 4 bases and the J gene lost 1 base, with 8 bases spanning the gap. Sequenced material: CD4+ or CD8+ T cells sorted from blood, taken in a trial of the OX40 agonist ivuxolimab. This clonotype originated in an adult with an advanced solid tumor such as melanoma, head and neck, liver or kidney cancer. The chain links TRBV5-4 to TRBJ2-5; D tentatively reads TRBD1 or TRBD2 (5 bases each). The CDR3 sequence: CASSPGTQETQYF. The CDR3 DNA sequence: TGTGCCAGCAGCCCCGGGACCCAAGAGACCCAGTACTTC.